One and the same sample provided the 6 T cell receptor beta chains below, sequenced in a study of cytomegalovirus exposure and HLA in healthy donors. PCR employed 60 Vbeta and 13 Jbeta primers. Profiled with immunoSEQ multiplex PCR; TCRdb holds only in-frame clones, not every one. The table shows about 35,000 clones, with 80% occurring only once. The sample taken for sequencing was PBMCs. The source is a male donor in good health and CMV-seronegative.

Comment on this clone: At one of its ends the junction is not consistent with the germline gene, which may arise from a read error. The chain joins TRBV28 to TRBJ1-2; TRBD1 is a possible D gene (6 bases). Germline V gene lookup returns CDR1 MDHEN and CDR2 SYDVKM. The CDR3 covers 15 residues. The CDR3 region is CANSLVRGGGDGYTF. The CDR3, as DNA: TGTGCCAACAGTTTAGTGAGGGGCGGGGGCGATGGCTACACCTTC.

The gene calls are TRBV7-2 and TRBJ2-7, with 8 bases matching TRBD2. The V gene's germline CDR1 is SGHTA and CDR2 FQGNSA. The CDR3 runs 14 residues. J was trimmed by 4 bases and V by 3 bases; bases with no gene match: 5. The CDR3 here is CASSFPGGVYEQYF. The CDR3, as DNA: TGTGCCAGCAGCTTCCCGGGGGGGGTGTACGAGCAGTACTTC.

As regards this clone: Other DNA sequences within the sample encode an identical CDR3. The V gene is TRBV5-4, the J gene TRBJ1-4; 9 nucleotides agree with TRBD1. V was pared by 2 bases and J by 7 bases, with 3 bases of the junction left unmatched. The germline gives CDR1 SGHNT, CDR2 YYREEE (reference sequence). The CDR3 has 14 amino acids. The CDR3 spells CASSLQGAGEKLFF. CDR3 nucleotides: TGTGCCAGCAGCTTACAGGGGGCAGGTGAAAAACTGTTTTTT.

This chain links TRBV14 with TRBJ1-1, with D perhaps TRBD1 (5 bases). The V end was cut by 4 bases, the J end by 11 bases, with 14 bases between. Germline lookup yields CDR1 SGHDN and CDR2 FVKESK. The CDR3 extends over 12 amino acids. The CDR3 spells CASSPDYGAAFF. In nucleotides, the CDR3 is TGTGCCAGCAGCCCAGACTATGGGGCGGCTTTCTTT.

The J gene is TRBJ1-6, the V gene TRBV5-1; weak D call: TRBD1 (5 bases). Trimming left V 3 bases short and J 7 bases short, with 8 bases between. Germline CDR1 reads SGHRS; CDR2 reads YFSETQ. The length of the CDR3 is 13 residues. Written as DNA, the CDR3 is TGCGCCAGCAGCTCAACAGGAAATTCACCCCTCCACTTT. Residues: CASSSTGNSPLHF.

J is TRBJ1-5 and V is TRBV27; maybe TRBD1 (5 bases). The V end was cut by 4 bases, the J end by 4 bases, with 11 bases between. This CDR3 is built from 14 residues. Germline CDR1 and CDR2: MNHEY and SMNVEV (reference sequence). CDR3 amino acids: CASSWTGGNQPQHF. CDR3 nucleotide sequence: TGTGCCAGCAGTTGGACGGGGGGTAATCAGCCCCAGCATTTT.